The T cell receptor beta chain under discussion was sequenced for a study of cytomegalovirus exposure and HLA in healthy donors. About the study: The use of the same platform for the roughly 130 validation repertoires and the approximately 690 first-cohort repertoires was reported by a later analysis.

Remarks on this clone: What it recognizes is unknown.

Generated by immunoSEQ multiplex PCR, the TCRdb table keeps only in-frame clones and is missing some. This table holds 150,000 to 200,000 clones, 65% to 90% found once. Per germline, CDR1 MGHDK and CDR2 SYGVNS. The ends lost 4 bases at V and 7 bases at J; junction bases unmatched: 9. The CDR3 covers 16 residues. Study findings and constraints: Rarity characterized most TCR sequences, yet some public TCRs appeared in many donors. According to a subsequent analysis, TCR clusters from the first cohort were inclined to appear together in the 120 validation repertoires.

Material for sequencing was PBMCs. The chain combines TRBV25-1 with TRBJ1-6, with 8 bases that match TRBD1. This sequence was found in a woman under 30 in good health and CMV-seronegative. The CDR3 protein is CASSGRQGTWNSPLHF. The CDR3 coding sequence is TGTGCCAGCAGTGGAAGACAGGGGACGTGGAATTCACCCCTCCACTTT.